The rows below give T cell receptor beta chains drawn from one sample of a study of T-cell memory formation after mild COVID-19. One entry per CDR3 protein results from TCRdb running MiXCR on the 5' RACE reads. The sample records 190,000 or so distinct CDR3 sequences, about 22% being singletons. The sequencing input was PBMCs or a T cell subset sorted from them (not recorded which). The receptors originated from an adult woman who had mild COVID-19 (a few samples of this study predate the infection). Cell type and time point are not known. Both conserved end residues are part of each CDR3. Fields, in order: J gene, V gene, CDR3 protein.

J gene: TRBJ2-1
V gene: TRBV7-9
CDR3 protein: CASSLGIGEQFF

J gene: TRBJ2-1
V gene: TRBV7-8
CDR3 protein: CASTSAGGNNEQFF

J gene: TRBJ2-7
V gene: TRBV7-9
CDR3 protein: CASSSGASGPYEQYF

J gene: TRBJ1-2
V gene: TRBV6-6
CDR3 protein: CASTLTGYYGYTF

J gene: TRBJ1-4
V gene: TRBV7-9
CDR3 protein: CASSLDREFEKLFF

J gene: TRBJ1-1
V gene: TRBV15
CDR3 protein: CATSSLDRAGGKTEAFF

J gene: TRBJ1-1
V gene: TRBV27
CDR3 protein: CASSSQSAQNTEAFF

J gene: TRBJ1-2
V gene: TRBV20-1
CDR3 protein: CSARGLLGYTF

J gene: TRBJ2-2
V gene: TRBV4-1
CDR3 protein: CASSQGSGLAGNPNTGELFF

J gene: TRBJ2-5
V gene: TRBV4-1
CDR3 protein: CASSQEEGMETQYF

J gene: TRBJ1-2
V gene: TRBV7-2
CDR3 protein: CASKDANYGYTF

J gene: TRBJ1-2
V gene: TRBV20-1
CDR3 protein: CSARDVAGPNYGYTF

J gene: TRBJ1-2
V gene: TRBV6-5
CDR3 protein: CASSYSYVENYGYTF

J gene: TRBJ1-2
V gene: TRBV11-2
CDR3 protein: CASSLTAGGSPNYGYTF

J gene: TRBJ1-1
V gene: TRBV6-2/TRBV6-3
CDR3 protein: CASSYGGQIMNTEAFF

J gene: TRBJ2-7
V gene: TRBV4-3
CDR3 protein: CASSVAGEVNEQYF

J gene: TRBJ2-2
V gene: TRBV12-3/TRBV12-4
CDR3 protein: CASNRIDRNGELFF

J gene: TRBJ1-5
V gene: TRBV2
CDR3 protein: CASRGAIGNQPQHF

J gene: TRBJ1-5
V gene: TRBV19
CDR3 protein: CASVPGTLGNQPQHF

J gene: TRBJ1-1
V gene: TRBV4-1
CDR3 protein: CASAPATNTEAFF

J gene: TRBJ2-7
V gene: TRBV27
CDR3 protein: CASSLRGGYEQYF

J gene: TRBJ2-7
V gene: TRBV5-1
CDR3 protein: CASSLEWGTAYEQYF

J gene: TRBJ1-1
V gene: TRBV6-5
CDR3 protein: CASSYREGSTEAFF

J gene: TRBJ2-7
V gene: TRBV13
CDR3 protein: CASSLGRDTVYEQYF